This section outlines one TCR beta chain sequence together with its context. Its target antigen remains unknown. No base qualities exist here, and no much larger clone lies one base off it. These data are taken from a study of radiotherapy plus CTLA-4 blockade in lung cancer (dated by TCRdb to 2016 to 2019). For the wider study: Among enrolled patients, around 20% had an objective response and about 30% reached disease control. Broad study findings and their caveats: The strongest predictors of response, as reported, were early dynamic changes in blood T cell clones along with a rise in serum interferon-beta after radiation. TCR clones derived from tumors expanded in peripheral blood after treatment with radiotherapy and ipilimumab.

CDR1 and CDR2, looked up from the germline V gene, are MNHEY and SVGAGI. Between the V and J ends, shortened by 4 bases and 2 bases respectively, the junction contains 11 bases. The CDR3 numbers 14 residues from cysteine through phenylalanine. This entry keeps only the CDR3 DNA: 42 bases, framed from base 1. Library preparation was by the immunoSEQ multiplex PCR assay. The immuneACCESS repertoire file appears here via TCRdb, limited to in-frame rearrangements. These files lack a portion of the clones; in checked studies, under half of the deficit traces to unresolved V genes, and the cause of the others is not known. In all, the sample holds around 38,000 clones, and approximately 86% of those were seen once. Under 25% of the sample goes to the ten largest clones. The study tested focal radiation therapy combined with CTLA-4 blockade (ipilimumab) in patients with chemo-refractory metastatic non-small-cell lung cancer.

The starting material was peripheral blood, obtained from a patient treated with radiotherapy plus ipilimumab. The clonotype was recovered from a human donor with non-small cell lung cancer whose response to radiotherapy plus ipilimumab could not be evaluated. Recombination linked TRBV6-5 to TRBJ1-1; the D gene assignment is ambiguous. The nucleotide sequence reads TGTGCCAGCAGTTCCACTATGGGTAACACTGAAGCTTTCTTT. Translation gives CASSSTMGNTEAFF.